This TCR beta chain originates from a study of TIL therapy for anti-PD-1-resistant metastatic lung cancer. About the study: Patients had a median age of about 55 years (range about 38-85).

The libraries were made with immunoSEQ v3. Sequencing depth was some 2 million read pairs for survey level, about 5-6.5 million for deep. Profiled with immunoSEQ multiplex PCR; TCRdb holds only in-frame clones, not every one. The top ten clones hold about 16% of a sample with tens of thousands of clones, roughly 63% of them seen once. The time point: pre-treatment sample, taken before nivolumab and TIL therapy. Most excised metastases sampled were pleural nodules or supraclavicular lymph nodes. Tumor harvest preceded PD-1/PD-L1 blockade, followed by nivolumab treatment. The CDR3 covers 15 residues. Germline values: CDR1 SEHNR, CDR2 FQNEAQ (reference sequence). Unmatched junction bases numbered 11, after V lost 8 bases and J lost 2 bases.

The V call is TRBV7-9, the J call TRBJ2-7; 8 bases align to TRBD2. The TCR comes from a woman aged 30 to 85 with non-small cell lung cancer. The material was tumor tissue, obtained at baseline. Written as DNA, the CDR3 is TGTGCCAGCCGTCATAAACTAGCGGACCCCTACGAGCAGTACTTC. Translation gives CASRHKLADPYEQYF.